The next 2 T cell receptor beta chains were all read from a single sample in a study of T-cell memory formation after mild COVID-19. From the 5' RACE reads, TCRdb called clonotypes with MiXCR, one entry per CDR3 protein. Of about 180,000 distinct CDR3 sequences in the sample, about a fifth are singletons; the top ten hold about 4%. The sequencing input was PBMCs or a T cell subset sorted from them (not recorded which). The receptors here all came from a man aged 18 to 35 who had mild COVID-19 (a few samples of this study predate the infection). Cell type and time point are not known.

The V gene is TRBV6-2 or TRBV6-3, the J gene TRBJ1-2, with unresolved D. Trimming took off 3 bases at V and 8 bases at J, with 7 bases between the two ends. There are 11 residues in the CDR3. Per germline, CDR1 MNHEY and CDR2 SVGEGT. The CDR3: CASSYLRGYTF. CDR3 in DNA: TGTGCCAGCAGTTATCTGAGAGGCTACACCTTC.

The rearrangement uses TRBV7-9 and TRBJ2-3; unclear D gene. Germline CDR1 reads SEHNR; CDR2 reads FQNEAQ (reference sequence). V gave up 5 bases and J gave up 4 bases, with 10 bases separating them. CDR3 size: 13 residues. CDR3 in DNA: TGTGCCAGCAGCGGATCGGTTTCAGATACGCAGTATTTT. This encodes CASSGSVSDTQYF.